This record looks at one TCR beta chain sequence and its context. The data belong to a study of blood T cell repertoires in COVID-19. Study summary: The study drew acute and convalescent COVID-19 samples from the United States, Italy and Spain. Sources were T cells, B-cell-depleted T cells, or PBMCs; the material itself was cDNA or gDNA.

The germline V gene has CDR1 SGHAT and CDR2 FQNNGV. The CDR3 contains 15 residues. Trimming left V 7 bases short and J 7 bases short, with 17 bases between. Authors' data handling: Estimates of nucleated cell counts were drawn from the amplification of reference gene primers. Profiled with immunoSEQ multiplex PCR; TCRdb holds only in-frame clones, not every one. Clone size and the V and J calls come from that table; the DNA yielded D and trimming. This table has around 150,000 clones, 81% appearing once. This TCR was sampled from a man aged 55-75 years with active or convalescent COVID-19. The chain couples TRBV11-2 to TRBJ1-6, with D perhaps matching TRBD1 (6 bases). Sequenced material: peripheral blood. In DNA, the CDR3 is TGTGCCAGCACCTCATACGGGACAATCAATTCACCCCTCCACTTT. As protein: CASTSYGTINSPLHF.